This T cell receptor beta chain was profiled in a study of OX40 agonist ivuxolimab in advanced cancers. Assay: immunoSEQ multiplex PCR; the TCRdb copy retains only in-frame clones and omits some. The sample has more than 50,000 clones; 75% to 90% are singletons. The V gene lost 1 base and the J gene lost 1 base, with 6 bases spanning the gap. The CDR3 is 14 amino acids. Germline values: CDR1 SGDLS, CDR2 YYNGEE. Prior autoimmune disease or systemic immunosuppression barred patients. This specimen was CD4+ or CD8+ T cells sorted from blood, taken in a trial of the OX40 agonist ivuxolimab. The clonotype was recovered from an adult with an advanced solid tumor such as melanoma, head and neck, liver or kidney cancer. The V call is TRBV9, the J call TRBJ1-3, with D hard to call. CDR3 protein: CASSVWVSGNTIYF. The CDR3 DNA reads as TGTGCCAGCAGCGTATGGGTATCTGGAAACACCATATATTTT. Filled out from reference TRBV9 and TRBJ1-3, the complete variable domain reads DSGVTQTPKHLITATGQRVTLRCSPRSGDLSVYWYQQSLDQGLQFLIQYYNGEERAKGNILERFSAQQFPDLHSELNLSSLELGDSALYFCASSVWVSGNTIYFGEGSWLTVV.